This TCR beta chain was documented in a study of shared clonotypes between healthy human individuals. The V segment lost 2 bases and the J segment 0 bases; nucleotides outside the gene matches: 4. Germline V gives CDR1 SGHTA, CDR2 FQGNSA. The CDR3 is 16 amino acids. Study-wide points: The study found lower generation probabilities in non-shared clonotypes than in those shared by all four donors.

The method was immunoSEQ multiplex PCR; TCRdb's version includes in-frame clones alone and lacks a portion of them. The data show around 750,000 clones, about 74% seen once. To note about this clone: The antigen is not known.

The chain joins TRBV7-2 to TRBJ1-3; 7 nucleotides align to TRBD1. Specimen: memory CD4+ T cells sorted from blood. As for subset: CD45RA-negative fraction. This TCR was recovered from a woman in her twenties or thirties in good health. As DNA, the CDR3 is TGTGCCAGCAGCTTATGGGGGACAGACTCTGGAAACACCATATATTTT. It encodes CASSLWGTDSGNTIYF.